These T cell receptor beta chains were read from a single sample in a study of blood T cell repertoires in COVID-19. Method: immunoSEQ multiplex PCR; TCRdb's copy keeps in-frame clones and lacks some. The table records some 330,000 clones, roughly four fifths of them present only once. The sequenced material came from PBMCs or T cells enriched from blood (not recorded which). The origin of the receptors is a woman aged 45 to 65 who had recovered from COVID-19. The CDR3 runs from the conserved cysteine through the conserved F or W. A D gene is named only where the DNA matches it firmly. Only some rows state a clone size, as once, few, many or a class for expanded clones.

d_gene,abundance,j_gene,v_gene,CDR3aa,CDR3nt
.,.,TRBJ1-3,TRBV27,CASSAAQGFTIYF,TGTGCCAGCAGTGCCGCACAGGGATTCACCATATATTTT
.,.,TRBJ1-6,TRBV5-5,CASSLAPLNSPLHF,TGTGCCAGCAGCTTGGCACCACTAAATTCACCCCTCCACTTT
.,.,TRBJ1-1,TRBV27,CASSSQVGTEAFF,TGTGCCAGCAGCTCACAGGTGGGCACTGAAGCTTTCTTT
.,.,TRBJ2-7,TRBV19,CASRRASSYEQYF,TGTGCCAGTAGGCGGGCAAGCTCCTACGAGCAGTACTTC
TRBD2,.,TRBJ2-1,TRBV9,CASSVGSGHNNEQFF,TGTGCCAGCAGCGTAGGTAGCGGGCACAACAATGAGCAGTTCTTC
.,few,TRBJ1-6,TRBV2,CASSGDSYNSPLHF,TGTGCCAGCAGTGGCGACAGTTATAATTCACCCCTCCACTTT
.,.,TRBJ1-2,TRBV27,CASSFGLSPYPYGYTF,TGTGCCAGCAGTTTTGGACTCAGCCCATACCCCTATGGCTACACCTTC
.,.,TRBJ1-1,TRBV30,CAWSWATLNTEAFF,TGTGCCTGGAGCTGGGCGACACTTAACACTGAAGCTTTCTTT
.,once,TRBJ1-1,TRBV20-1,CSASFRTDNTEAFF,TGCAGTGCTAGTTTTCGGACAGACAACACTGAAGCTTTCTTT
TRBD2,.,TRBJ2-3,TRBV9,CASSVPGPTSADTQYF,TGTGCCAGCAGCGTGCCAGGCCCCACTAGCGCAGATACGCAGTATTTT
.,.,TRBJ1-5,TRBV7-8,CASSSDRGNQPQHF,TGTGCCAGCAGCTCGGACCGGGGGAATCAGCCCCAGCATTTT
.,few,TRBJ1-1,TRBV30,CAWGAQGNEAFF,TGTGCCTGGGGAGCCCAGGGTAATGAAGCTTTCTTT
.,.,TRBJ2-1,TRBV10-3,CASGGQGSNEQFF,TGTGCCAGCGGGGGTCAGGGGAGTAATGAGCAGTTCTTC